The source of this T cell receptor beta chain is a study of T cells in Graves' hyperthyroidism and ophthalmopathy. The TCR beta CDR3 regions underwent amplification using RNA transcripts as the source. In the first-round RT-PCR of the TCR CDR3, the HTBI primer set was used. One entry per CDR3 protein, called by TCRdb with MiXCR from the multiplex PCR reads. The table shows under 400,000 distinct CDR3 sequences, with 11% to 15% occurring only once. For the diagnoses, clinical symptoms, serum thyroxine and TRAb, thyroid ultrasound and orbital computed tomography were used. PBMCs came from 7.5 to 10 ml fresh peripheral blood. Germline lookup yields CDR1 MNHEY and CDR2 SVGAGI. The CDR3 is 15 amino acids. V lost 0 bases to trimming and J lost 0 bases, with 8 bases between them. This clonotype was counted at least ten times. Its antigen remains unidentified. General study results and limits: Clonotypes that were expanded in thyroid above 0.001 mostly appeared in blood too. Researchers report that a 13 V-J model separated ophthalmopathy from stable hyperthyroidism.

This sequence originates from a woman aged 55-70 years with Graves' hyperthyroidism. This chain connects TRBV6-5 to TRBJ2-5, with no clear D. Sequenced sample: blood. CDR3 loop: CASSYSTYNQETQYF. In nucleotides, the CDR3 is TGTGCCAGCAGTTACTCGACCTATAACCAAGAGACCCAGTACTTC.